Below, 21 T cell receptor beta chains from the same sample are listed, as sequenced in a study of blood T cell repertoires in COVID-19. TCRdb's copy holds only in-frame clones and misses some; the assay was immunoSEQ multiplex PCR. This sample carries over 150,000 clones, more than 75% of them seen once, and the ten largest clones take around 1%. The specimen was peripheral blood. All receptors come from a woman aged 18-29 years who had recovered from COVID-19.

The CDR3 sequence is CSASNRGIRATEAFF. The CDR3 region has the DNA TGCAGTGCTAGTAACAGGGGGATTCGAGCCACTGAAGCTTTCTTT. The V and J genes are TRBV20-1 and TRBJ1-1; 8 nucleotides agree with TRBD1. The length of the CDR3 is 15 residues. Germline CDR1 and CDR2: DFQATT and SNEGSKA (reference sequence). V was clipped by 3 bases and J by 4 bases; unmatched bases: 10.

As DNA, the CDR3 is TGCAGCGCTGCCGACGGGATACAAGCTTTCTTT. It yields the protein CSAADGIQAFF. The gene calls are TRBV29-1 and TRBJ1-1; D call uncertain. This CDR3 comprises 11 residues. The V end was cut by 7 bases, the J end by 9 bases, with 15 bases between. Germline values: CDR1 SQVTM, CDR2 ANQGSEA.

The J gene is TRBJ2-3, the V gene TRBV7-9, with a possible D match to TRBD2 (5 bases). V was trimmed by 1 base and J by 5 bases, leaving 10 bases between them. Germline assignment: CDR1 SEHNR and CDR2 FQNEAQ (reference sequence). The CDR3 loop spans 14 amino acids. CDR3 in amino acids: CASSLVEGGDTQYF. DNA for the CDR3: TGTGCCAGCAGCTTAGTTGAGGGTGGAGATACGCAGTATTTT.

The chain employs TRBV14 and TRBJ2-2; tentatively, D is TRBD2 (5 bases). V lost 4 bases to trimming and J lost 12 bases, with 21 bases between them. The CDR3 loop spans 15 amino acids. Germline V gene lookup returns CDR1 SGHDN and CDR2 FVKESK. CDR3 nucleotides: TGTGCCAGCAGCCCGTTGGACGGAGGTGTGTCAAAGCTGTTTTTT. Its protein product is CASSPLDGGVSKLFF.

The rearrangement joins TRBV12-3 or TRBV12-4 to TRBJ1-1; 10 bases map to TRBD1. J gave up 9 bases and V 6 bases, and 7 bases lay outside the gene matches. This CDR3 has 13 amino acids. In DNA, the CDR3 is TGTGCCAGCAGGCGACAGGGGGCGACGAAAGCTTTCTTT. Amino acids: CASRRQGATKAFF.

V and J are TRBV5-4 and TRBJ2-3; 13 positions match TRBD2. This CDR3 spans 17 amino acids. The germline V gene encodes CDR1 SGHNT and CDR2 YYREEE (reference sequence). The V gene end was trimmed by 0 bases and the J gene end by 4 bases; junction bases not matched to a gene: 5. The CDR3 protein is CASSLGGTSGVADTQYF. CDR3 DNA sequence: TGTGCCAGCAGCTTGGGGGGGACTAGCGGGGTTGCAGATACGCAGTATTTT.

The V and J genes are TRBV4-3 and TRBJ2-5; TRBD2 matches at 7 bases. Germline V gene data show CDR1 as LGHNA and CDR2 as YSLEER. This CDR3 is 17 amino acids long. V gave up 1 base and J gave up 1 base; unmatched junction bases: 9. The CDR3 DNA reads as TGCGCCAGCAGCCAAGGAATAGAGCGGGGCACCCAAGAGACCCAGTACTTC. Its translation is CASSQGIERGTQETQYF.

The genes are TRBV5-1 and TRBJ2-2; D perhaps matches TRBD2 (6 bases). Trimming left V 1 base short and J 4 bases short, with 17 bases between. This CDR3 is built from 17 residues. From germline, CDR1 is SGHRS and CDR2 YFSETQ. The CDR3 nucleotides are TGCGCCAGCAGCTTGCCCCGGACTAAATCAACCACCGGGGAGCTGTTTTTT. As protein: CASSLPRTKSTTGELFF.

CDR3 sequence: CASSLRLVNTGELFF. CDR3 coding DNA: TGTGCCAGCAGCTTACGGTTGGTGAACACCGGGGAGCTGTTTTTT. The chain combines TRBV11-2 with TRBJ2-2; no reliable D call. The CDR3 totals 15 residues. CDR1 is SGHAT and CDR2 is FQNNGV in the germline V gene. V lost 2 bases, J lost 1 base, and 8 bases lay in between.

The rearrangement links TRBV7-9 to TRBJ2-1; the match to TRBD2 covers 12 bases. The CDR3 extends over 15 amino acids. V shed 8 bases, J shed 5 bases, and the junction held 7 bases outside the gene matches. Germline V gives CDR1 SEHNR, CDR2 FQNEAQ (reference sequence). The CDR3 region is CASGRTSGKDNEQFF. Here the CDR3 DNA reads TGTGCCAGCGGCCGGACTAGCGGGAAAGACAATGAGCAGTTCTTC.

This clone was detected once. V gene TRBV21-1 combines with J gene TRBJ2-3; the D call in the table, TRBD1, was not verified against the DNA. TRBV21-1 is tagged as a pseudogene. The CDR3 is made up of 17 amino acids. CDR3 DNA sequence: TGTGCCAGCAGCAAGGGGGACAGGGAGACTAGCACAGATACGCAGTATTTT. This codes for CASSKGDRETSTDTQYF.

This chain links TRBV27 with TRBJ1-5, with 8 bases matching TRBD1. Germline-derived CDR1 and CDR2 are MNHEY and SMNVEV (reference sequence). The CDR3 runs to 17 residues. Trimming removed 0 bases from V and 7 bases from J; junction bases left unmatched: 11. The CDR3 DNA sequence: TGTGCCAGCAGTTTATCGAGCGGCGACAGGGGCAGGCAGCCCCAGCATTTT. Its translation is CASSLSSGDRGRQPQHF.

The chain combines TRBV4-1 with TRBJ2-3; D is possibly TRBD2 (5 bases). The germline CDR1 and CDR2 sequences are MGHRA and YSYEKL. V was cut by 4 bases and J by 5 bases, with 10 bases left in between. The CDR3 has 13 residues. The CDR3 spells CASSLPAGDTQYF. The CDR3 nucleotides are TGCGCCAGCAGCCTGCCCGCGGGAGATACGCAGTATTTT.

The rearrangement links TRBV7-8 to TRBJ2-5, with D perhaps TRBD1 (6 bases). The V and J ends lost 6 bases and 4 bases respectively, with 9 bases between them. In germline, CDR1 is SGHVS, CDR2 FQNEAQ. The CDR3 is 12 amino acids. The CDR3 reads CASRQGPETQYF. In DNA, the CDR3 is TGTGCCAGCAGACAGGGACCAGAGACCCAGTACTTC.

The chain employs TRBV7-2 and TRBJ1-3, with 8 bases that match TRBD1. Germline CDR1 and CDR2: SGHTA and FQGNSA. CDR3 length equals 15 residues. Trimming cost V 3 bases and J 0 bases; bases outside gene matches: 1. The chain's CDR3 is CASSFGQGSGNTIYF. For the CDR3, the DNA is TGTGCCAGCAGCTTCGGACAGGGCTCTGGAAACACCATATATTTT.

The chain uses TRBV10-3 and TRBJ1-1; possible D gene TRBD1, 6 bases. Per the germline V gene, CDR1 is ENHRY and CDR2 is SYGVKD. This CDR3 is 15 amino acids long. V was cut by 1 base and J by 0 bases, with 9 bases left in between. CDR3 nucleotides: TGTGCCATCAGTGAGTTACAGGGATTGAACACTGAAGCTTTCTTT. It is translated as CAISELQGLNTEAFF.

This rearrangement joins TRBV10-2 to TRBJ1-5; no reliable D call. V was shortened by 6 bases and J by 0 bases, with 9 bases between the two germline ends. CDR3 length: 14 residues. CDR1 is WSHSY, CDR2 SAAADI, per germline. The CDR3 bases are TGCGCCAGCAGCGGAGGGTTTAGCAATCAGCCCCAGCATTTT. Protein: CASSGGFSNQPQHF.

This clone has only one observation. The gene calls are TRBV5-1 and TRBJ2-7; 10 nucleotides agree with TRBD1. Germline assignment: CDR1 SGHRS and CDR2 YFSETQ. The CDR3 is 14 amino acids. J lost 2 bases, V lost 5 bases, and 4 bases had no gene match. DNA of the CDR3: TGCGCCAGCAGATCCGGGACAGGGGCCTACGAGCAGTACTTC. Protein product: CASRSGTGAYEQYF.

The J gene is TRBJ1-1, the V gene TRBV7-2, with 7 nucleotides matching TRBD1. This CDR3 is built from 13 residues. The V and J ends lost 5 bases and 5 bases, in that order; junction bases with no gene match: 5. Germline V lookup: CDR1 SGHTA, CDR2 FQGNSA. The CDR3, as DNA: TGTGCCAGCAGCGCCGCAGGGGGAACTGAAGCTTTCTTT. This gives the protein CASSAAGGTEAFF.

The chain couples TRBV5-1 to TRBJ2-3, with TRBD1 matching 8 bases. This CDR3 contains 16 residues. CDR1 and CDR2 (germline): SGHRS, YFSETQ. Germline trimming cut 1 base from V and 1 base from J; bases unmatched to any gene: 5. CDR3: CASSLTGQGGTDTQYF. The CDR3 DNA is TGCGCCAGCAGCTTGACCGGACAGGGCGGCACAGATACGCAGTATTTT.

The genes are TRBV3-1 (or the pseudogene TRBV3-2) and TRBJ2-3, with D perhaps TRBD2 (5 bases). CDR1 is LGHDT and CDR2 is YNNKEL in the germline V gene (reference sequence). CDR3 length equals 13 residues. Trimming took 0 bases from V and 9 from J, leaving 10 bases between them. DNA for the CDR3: TGTGCCAGCAGCCAAGAAGGACTCGGAACGCAGTATTTT. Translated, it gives CASSQEGLGTQYF.